This T cell receptor beta chain appears in the sequencing data of a study of T cells in narcolepsy. General study results and limits: HCRT-specific and TRIB2-specific autoreactive clonotypes appeared among same-patient CSF and blood CD4+ clonotypes. Healthy controls reportedly lacked the autoreactive clonotypes serially found in patients' blood.

Concerning this clone itself: What it binds is not known.

The CDR3 runs to 13 residues. In germline, CDR1 is KGHSH, CDR2 LQKENI. The ends were cut back, 2 bases at V and 2 bases at J, with 3 bases in the middle. The protocol was immunoSEQ multiplex PCR, while the TCRdb copy is restricted to in-frame clones and leaves out a portion. The table records around 25,000 clones, over 65% of them present only once. This chain connects TRBV18 to TRBJ1-4; D is unclear. The specimen was memory (CD45RA-) CD4+ T cells from blood. The receptor's source is a human donor in good health. The CDR3 nucleotides are TGTGCCAGCTCACCAAGTACTAATGAAAAACTGTTTTTT. The encoded protein is CASSPSTNEKLFF.